This T cell receptor (beta chain) stems from a study of response to subunit inactivated influenza vaccine. As for this clonotype: Its target is not known.

Findings and caveats of the study: After each seasonal influenza vaccination, few new T cells are recruited, the authors suggested.

V shed 4 bases, J shed 3 bases, and the junction held 13 bases outside the gene matches. Germline V gene data show CDR1 as SGHRS and CDR2 as YFSETQ. The CDR3 has 17 amino acids. TCRdb called the RT-PCR reads again in MiXCR, with one record for every CDR3 protein. Among 450,000 to 700,000 distinct CDR3 sequences, around 15% were seen once, and the ten largest hold around 10%. V and J are TRBV5-1 and TRBJ2-1; 7 bases match TRBD1. The input for sequencing was PBMCs from blood, taken about 12 days after vaccination. This TCR came from a man aged 50 to 60 who received an inactivated influenza vaccine. CDR3 sequence: CASSQGQDALIYNEQFF. The CDR3 coding sequence is TGCGCCAGCAGCCAAGGACAGGACGCCCTTATCTACAATGAGCAGTTCTTC.